One sample yielded the 15 T cell receptor beta chains listed below, sequenced in a study of T-cell memory formation after mild COVID-19. MiXCR, run by TCRdb on the 5' RACE reads, gives a single entry per CDR3 protein. The data hold some 310,000 distinct CDR3 sequences, with 20% to 25% observed a single time. Source material: PBMCs or a T cell subset sorted from them (not recorded which). These receptors were taken from a man aged 18-30 years who had mild COVID-19 (a few samples of this study predate the infection). Cell type and time point are not known.

This chain joins TRBV7-6 and TRBJ2-2, with D maybe TRBD1 (5 bases). Germline CDR1 and CDR2: SGHVS and FNYEAQ. V was pared by 7 bases and J by 5 bases, with 20 bases between. The CDR3 consists of 16 residues. This chain's CDR3 is CASTLDGRARTGELFF. As DNA, the CDR3 is TGTGCCAGCACCCTCGATGGCAGGGCGAGGACCGGGGAGCTGTTTTTT.

The rearrangement uses TRBV14 and TRBJ1-2; D call uncertain. Trimming shortened V by 1 base and J by 3 bases, and 12 bases separated the two germline ends. This CDR3 spans 15 amino acids. Germline values: CDR1 SGHDN, CDR2 FVKESK. CDR3 loop: CASSQVPGKDYGYTF. CDR3 DNA sequence: TGTGCCAGCAGCCAAGTTCCGGGAAAGGACTATGGCTACACCTTC.

This clonotype was observed a handful of times. A much larger clonotype is one base distant, so this may be a read error. This sequence joins TRBV5-1 and TRBJ2-5; D call uncertain. The V gene lost 0 bases and the J gene lost 2 bases, with 5 bases spanning the gap. The CDR3 contains 13 residues. The germline CDR1 and CDR2 sequences are SGHRS and YFSETQ. Written as DNA, the CDR3 is TGCGCCAGCAGCTTGGAACAGCAAGAGACCCAGTACTTC. It specifies CASSLEQQETQYF.

Many counts were recorded for this clonotype. The gene calls are TRBV4-1 and TRBJ2-1, with 7 bases identical to TRBD1. V gave up 2 bases and J gave up 6 bases; unmatched junction bases: 13. The CDR3 spans 17 residues. Germline loops: CDR1 MGHRA, CDR2 YSYEKL. The CDR3 loop reads CASSQTRNRGEGNEQFF. The DNA for the CDR3 is TGCGCCAGCAGCCAAACGCGAAACAGGGGTGAGGGCAATGAGCAGTTCTTC.

The gene calls are TRBV7-2 and TRBJ2-3, with D unresolved. This CDR3 spans 13 amino acids. V shed 3 bases and J shed 8 bases, with 12 bases lying between them. Germline V gene sequence: CDR1 SGHTA, CDR2 FQGNSA. The CDR3 bases are TGTGCCAGCAGCTTTTCCGGGTCTGCTACGCAGTATTTT. Translated: CASSFSGSATQYF.

The gene calls are TRBV20-1 and TRBJ2-3, with a possible D match to TRBD2 (6 bases). Germline CDR1 reads DFQATT; CDR2 reads SNEGSKA (reference sequence). The CDR3 loop spans 15 amino acids. The V end lost 3 bases, the J end lost 2 bases, and 15 bases lay between the germline ends. The CDR3 DNA is TGCAGTGCTAGCCCCCTTGCGGGGTACACAGATACGCAGTATTTT. This codes for CSASPLAGYTDTQYF.

There are a few counts of this clonotype. This chain connects TRBV9 to TRBJ2-3; maybe TRBD2 (6 bases). Trimming removed 0 bases from V and 5 bases from J, with 13 bases in between. The CDR3 is made up of 15 amino acids. Germline values: CDR1 SGDLS, CDR2 YYNGEE. CDR3 loop: CASSVGVSGGDTQYF. The CDR3 DNA is TGTGCCAGCAGCGTAGGGGTTAGCGGCGGAGATACGCAGTATTTT.

The chain has TRBV9 and TRBJ1-5; maybe TRBD1 (6 bases). The CDR3 sequence is 15 residues long. Looked up from germline, CDR1 is SGDLS and CDR2 is YYNGEE. V was shortened by 3 bases and J by 5 bases, with 15 bases between the two germline ends. CDR3 sequence: CASSGNSAGDQPQHF. CDR3 nucleotide sequence: TGTGCCAGCAGCGGGAATTCGGCAGGGGATCAGCCCCAGCATTTT.

The chain joins TRBV7-9 to TRBJ2-3, with 8 bases aligning to TRBD2. This CDR3 has 15 amino acids. V shed 5 bases and J 3 bases; nucleotides not matched to a gene: 7. CDR1 is SEHNR, CDR2 FQNEAQ, per germline (reference sequence). The CDR3 nucleotides read TGTGCCAGCAGCCCTCGCCCTAGCGGGACAGATACGCAGTATTTT. This codes for CASSPRPSGTDTQYF. The complete variable domain, with remaining parts taken from reference TRBV7-9 and TRBJ2-3, reads DTGVSQNPRHKITKRGQNVTFRCDPISEHNRLYWYRQTLGQGPEFLTYFQNEAQLEKSRLLSDRFSAERPKGSFSTLEIQRTEQGDSAMYLCASSPRPSGTDTQYFGPGTRLTVL.

This rearrangement joins TRBV29-1 to TRBJ2-5; possible D gene TRBD2, 6 bases. The V and J ends lost 7 bases and 4 bases respectively, with 16 bases between them. Germline lookup yields CDR1 SQVTM and CDR2 ANQGSEA. The CDR3 spans 13 residues. In DNA form, the CDR3 reads TGCAGCGCCCGGGGGTGGGAGGCAGAGACCCAGTACTTC. Its translation: CSARGWEAETQYF.

V gene TRBV7-9 combines with J gene TRBJ2-3, with TRBD2 identical over 13 bases. Germline lookup yields CDR1 SEHNR and CDR2 FQNEAQ (reference sequence). The CDR3 sequence is 18 residues long. Trimming at V came to 2 bases and at J to 1 base, leaving 6 bases not matched to a gene. The CDR3: CASSLLTSGGAGTDTQYF. The CDR3 DNA sequence: TGTGCCAGCAGCTTATTAACTAGCGGGGGGGCCGGCACAGATACGCAGTATTTT.

The V gene is TRBV7-2, the J gene TRBJ2-1; D uncertain. V lost 2 bases and J 1 base, leaving 6 bases between the germline ends. The V gene's germline CDR1 is SGHTA and CDR2 FQGNSA. The CDR3 contains 14 residues. The CDR3 sequence: CASSLQPSYNEQFF. For the CDR3, the DNA is TGTGCCAGCAGCTTACAGCCATCCTACAATGAGCAGTTCTTC.

In its sample, this clonotype was seen a few times. V and J are TRBV9 and TRBJ2-7; 8 bases match TRBD1. V shed 3 bases and J 2 bases; nucleotides not matched to a gene: 4. Germline V gene data show CDR1 as SGDLS and CDR2 as YYNGEE. The CDR3 spans 14 residues. CDR3 amino acids: CASSGADRAYEQYF. In DNA, the CDR3 is TGTGCCAGCAGCGGCGCGGACAGGGCCTACGAGCAGTACTTC.

This clonotype was seen only a few times. The rearrangement links TRBV25-1 to TRBJ2-2; a possible D gene is TRBD1 (5 bases). Germline-derived CDR1 and CDR2 are MGHDK and SYGVNS. The CDR3 has 14 residues. V lost 3 bases and J 5 bases, leaving 10 bases between the germline ends. The CDR3: CASSDREGTGELFF. The CDR3 region has the DNA TGTGCCAGCAGTGACAGGGAAGGTACCGGGGAGCTGTTTTTT.

Only a few counts were recorded for this clonotype. V usage is TRBV5-4 and J usage is TRBJ1-5; D possibly corresponds to TRBD1 (6 bases). V gave up 0 bases and J gave up 12 bases, with 13 bases separating them. The CDR3 spans 13 residues. Germline CDR1 is SGHNT and CDR2 is YYREEE (reference sequence). CDR3 DNA: TGTGCCAGCAGCTTGGAAGGAGGGGGGGACCAGCATTTT. It is translated as CASSLEGGGDQHF.